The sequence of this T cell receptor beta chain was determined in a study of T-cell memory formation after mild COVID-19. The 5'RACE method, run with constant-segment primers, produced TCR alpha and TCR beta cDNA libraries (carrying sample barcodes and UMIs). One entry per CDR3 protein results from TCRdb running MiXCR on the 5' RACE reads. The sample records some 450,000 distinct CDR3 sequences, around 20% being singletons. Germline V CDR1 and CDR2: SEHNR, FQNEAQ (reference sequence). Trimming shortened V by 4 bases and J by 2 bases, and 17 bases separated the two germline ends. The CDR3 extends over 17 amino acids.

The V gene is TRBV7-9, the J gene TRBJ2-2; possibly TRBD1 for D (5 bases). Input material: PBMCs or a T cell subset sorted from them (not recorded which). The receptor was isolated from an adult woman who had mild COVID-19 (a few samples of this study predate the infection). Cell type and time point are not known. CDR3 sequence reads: CASSSLGRDSNTGELFF. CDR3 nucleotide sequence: TGTGCCAGCAGCTCTTTAGGTCGCGACAGCAACACCGGGGAGCTGTTTTTT.